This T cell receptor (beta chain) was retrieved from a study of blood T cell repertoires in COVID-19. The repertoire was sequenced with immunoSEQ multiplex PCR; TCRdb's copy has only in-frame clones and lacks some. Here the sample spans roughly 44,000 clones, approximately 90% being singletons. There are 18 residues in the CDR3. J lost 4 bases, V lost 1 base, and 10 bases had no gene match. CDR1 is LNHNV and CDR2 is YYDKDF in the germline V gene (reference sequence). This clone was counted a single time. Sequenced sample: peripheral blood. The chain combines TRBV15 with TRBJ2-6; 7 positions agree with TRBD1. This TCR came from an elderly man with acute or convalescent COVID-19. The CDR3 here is CATSRVRGLMSGANVLTF. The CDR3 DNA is TGTGCCACCAGCAGAGTCAGGGGGTTAATGTCGGGGGCCAACGTCCTGACTTTC.